This is a list of T cell receptor beta chains from one sample in a study of cytomegalovirus exposure and HLA in healthy donors. TCRdb's table, derived via immunoSEQ multiplex PCR, lists solely in-frame clones and lacks some. The profile shows about 64,000 clones, 85% to 95% of them singletons. Sequencing used PBMCs. The receptors were sampled from a young woman in good health and CMV-seropositive. CDR3s include the opening cysteine and the closing phenylalanine or tryptophan. A D gene is named only where the DNA matches it firmly. Size values are once, few and many counts, or a class for expanded clones, and some rows have none.

cdr3_aa cdr3_nt j_call v_call clone_size d_call
CASKTGQWEAFF TGTGCCAGCAAGACAGGGCAATGGGAAGCTTTCTTT TRBJ1-1 TRBV6-5 . TRBD1
CASSQGQGAYEQYF TGCGCCAGCAGCCAAGGCCAAGGGGCTTACGAGCAGTACTTC TRBJ2-7 TRBV4-3 . .
CASSLRGPQPQHF TGTGCCAGCAGTCTTAGGGGGCCTCAGCCCCAGCATTTT TRBJ1-5 TRBV27 once TRBD1
CASTWNSDRFEKLFF TGTGCCAGTACTTGGAACTCGGACAGATTTGAAAAACTGTTTTTT TRBJ1-4 TRBV19 . .
CASSQGARGSNTEAFF TGTGCCAGCAGCCAAGGGGCTCGAGGGTCGAACACTGAAGCTTTCTTT TRBJ1-1 TRBV4-2 . .
CATSRDQGLNSPLHF TGTGCCACCAGCAGAGACCAGGGACTCAATTCACCCCTCCACTTT TRBJ1-6 TRBV15 . .
CASSLEDRRLEGGYTF TGTGCCAGCAGTTTAGAGGACAGGAGGCTGGAGGGTGGCTACACCTTC TRBJ1-2 TRBV7-9 . TRBD1
CASSQESVTGELFF TGCGCCAGCAGCCAAGAGTCTGTTACCGGGGAGCTGTTTTTT TRBJ2-2 TRBV4-1 once .
CASSLGRRTNIQYF TGCGCCAGCAGCCTCGGACGGAGGACTAACATTCAGTACTTC TRBJ2-4 TRBV5-1 . .
CATRRELAGGYNEQFF TGTGCCACCAGGAGGGAATTAGCGGGCGGCTATAATGAGCAGTTCTTC TRBJ2-1 TRBV15 . TRBD2
CASLGAGLNTGELFF TGCGCCAGCTTGGGGGCGGGTCTTAACACCGGGGAGCTGTTTTTT TRBJ2-2 TRBV10-1 large .
CASSGRTGYNEQYF TGTGCCAGTAGTGGCCGGACAGGATACAACGAGCAGTACTTC TRBJ2-7 TRBV19 . TRBD1
CASSTGTVEAFF TGTGCCAGCAGTACCGGGACAGTTGAAGCTTTCTTT TRBJ1-1 TRBV27 . TRBD1
CASTREGGHNQPQHF TGTGCCAGCACGAGGGAGGGCGGACACAATCAGCCCCAGCATTTT TRBJ1-5 TRBV19 once .
CASSPGTGGYEQYF TGTGCCAGCTCACCAGGGACAGGGGGCTACGAGCAGTACTTC TRBJ2-7 TRBV18 . TRBD1
CASSLGQGANNEQFF TGTGCCAGCAGCTTAGGTCAGGGGGCTAACAATGAGCAGTTCTTC TRBJ2-1 TRBV11-2 . TRBD1
CASSVATDTQYF TGTGCCAGCAGCGTAGCTACAGATACGCAGTATTTT TRBJ2-3 TRBV9 . .
CASSLALGEHRLGYF TGCGCCAGCAGCTTGGCCTTGGGTGAACACAGATTAGGGTATTTT TRBJ2-3 TRBV5-1 . .
CATSSTGANYGYTF TGTGCCACCAGCAGTACAGGGGCTAACTATGGCTACACCTTC TRBJ1-2 TRBV15 . TRBD1
CASSLAGATDTQYF TGTGCCAGCAGCCTAGCGGGAGCTACAGATACGCAGTATTTT TRBJ2-3 TRBV5-4 . TRBD2
CASLQGGGAKETQYF TGTGCCTCCCTGCAGGGCGGGGGGGCCAAGGAGACCCAGTACTTC TRBJ2-5 TRBV7-9 . TRBD2
CASSFSRRTGELFF TGTGCCAGCAGTTTTTCCAGGCGCACCGGGGAGCTGTTTTTT TRBJ2-2 TRBV28 . .
CASSFALLRGQETQYF TGTGCCAGCAGTTTCGCACTGCTGCGGGGGCAAGAGACCCAGTACTTC TRBJ2-5 TRBV28 . TRBD2
CTSRNRGSLEDSPLHF TGCACCAGCAGAAACCGGGGATCGCTGGAGGATTCACCCCTCCACTTT TRBJ1-6 TRBV1 once .
CASIDWGQPEVGNTIYF TGTGCCAGTATCGACTGGGGACAGCCGGAGGTTGGAAACACCATATATTTT TRBJ1-3 TRBV19 . TRBD1
CASSAPRVLSNQPQHF TGTGCCAGCAGTGCCCCCAGGGTTCTAAGCAATCAGCCCCAGCATTTT TRBJ1-5 TRBV6-1 once .
CAWRQAGDTQYF TGTGCCTGGAGACAAGCAGGAGATACGCAGTATTTT TRBJ2-3 TRBV30 . .
CASSPEGQAYGYTF TGTGCCAGCAGCCCCGAGGGACAGGCCTATGGCTACACCTTC TRBJ1-2 TRBV7-3 . TRBD1
CASSPRKGDYGYTF TGCGCCAGCAGCCCCCGGAAGGGAGACTATGGCTACACCTTC TRBJ1-2 TRBV4-1 . .
CASSFGGSSYGYTF TGCGCCAGCAGCTTTGGGGGGTCCAGCTATGGCTACACCTTC TRBJ1-2 TRBV5-1 . .
CASSVASSGTLYEQYF TGTGCCAGCAGCGTAGCGTCTAGCGGAACCCTCTACGAGCAGTACTTC TRBJ2-7 TRBV9 . TRBD2
CASSLRPGSDTQYF TGTGCCAGCAGCTTACGACCCGGGTCCGATACGCAGTATTTT TRBJ2-3 TRBV7-3 . .
CASSLGQGARYEQYF TGTGCCAGCAGTTTAGGTCAGGGGGCGAGGTACGAGCAGTACTTC TRBJ2-7 TRBV27 . TRBD1
CAWAEDWNQPQHF TGTGCCTGGGCGGAGGATTGGAATCAGCCCCAGCATTTT TRBJ1-5 TRBV30 . .
CASSFRLATFESTDTQYF TGTGCCAGCAGCTTCCGACTTGCTACATTCGAAAGCACAGATACGCAGTATTTT TRBJ2-3 TRBV7-9 once .
CASSHRQGFSYEQYF TGTGCCAGCAGCCACAGACAGGGATTCTCCTACGAGCAGTACTTC TRBJ2-7 TRBV4-2 . TRBD1
CASSLEPGGYNEQFF TGCGCCAGCAGCTTGGAGCCAGGGGGGTACAATGAGCAGTTCTTC TRBJ2-1 TRBV5-1 . .
CTTQSRANVLTF TGCACCACACAAAGTCGGGCCAACGTCCTGACTTTC TRBJ2-6 TRBV1 once .
CASSPGTGGFDEQFF TGTGCCAGCAGCCCCGGGACAGGGGGCTTCGATGAGCAGTTCTTC TRBJ2-1 TRBV5-5 . TRBD1
CASSPTPPAGGRSYEQYF TGTGCCAGCAGCCCCACCCCCCCCGCGGGGGGCCGCTCCTACGAGCAGTACTTC TRBJ2-7 TRBV4-2 . TRBD2
CASSLAGGSSGANVLTF TGTGCCAGCAGCTTGGCGGGGGGTAGCTCTGGGGCCAACGTCCTGACTTTC TRBJ2-6 TRBV5-6 . TRBD2
CASSETAYNEQFF TGTGCCAGCAGTGAAACAGCATACAATGAGCAGTTCTTC TRBJ2-1 TRBV25-1 . .